The entry below gives a single TCR beta chain sequence along with its context. The antigen is not known. Before sequencing took place, the ViraFEST assay used viral peptide pools to expand antigen-specific CD4+ T cells. It was after approximately 11 days of culture that CD4+ T cells were isolated. It was two doses of either the BNT162b2 or mRNA-1273 vaccine that participants received. Cultures received IL-2 medium that replaced half the medium on days 3 and 7. The data belong to a study of vaccination effects on CD4 cells after COVID-19. Study findings and constraints: In the study, convalescent patients were few, and early post-infection timepoints were absent.

Clones were read by immunoSEQ multiplex PCR, and TCRdb kept only the in-frame ones, dropping some. The data contain fewer than 80,000 clones, around 69% of them singletons. Trimming removed 1 base from V and 5 bases from J; junction bases left unmatched: 13. From germline, CDR1 is SGHDT and CDR2 YYEEEE. CDR3 size: 19 residues. The chain recombines TRBV5-6 with TRBJ2-5; 14 bases are shared with TRBD2. The specimen was CD4+ T cells from PBMCs cultured with HCoV-229E spike peptides, collected after COVID-19 vaccination. The source is a human donor who received a COVID-19 vaccine. The CDR3 DNA is TGTGCCAGCAGCTTGTCAACCGGGACTAGCGGGGGATTAGTGGAGACCCAGTACTTC. Protein product: CASSLSTGTSGGLVETQYF.